Here is one TCR beta chain with its context. Its target is unknown. Checkpoint therapy with ipilimumab 1 mg/kg began 14 to 28 days after transplant. Dosing: nivolumab 3 mg/kg IV, weeks 1, 4, 7, 10, then every two weeks to week 26. Deletions cut 3 bases from V and 8 bases from J, with 8 bases between. Germline V gives CDR1 SGHTA, CDR2 FQGTGA. This CDR3 is 12 amino acids long. Sequenced by immunoSEQ multiplex PCR; TCRdb stores in-frame clones only, minus some. This table has some 15,000 clones, about four fifths appearing once. This sample was taken from a study of ipilimumab plus nivolumab after autologous stem cell transplantation. Across the study: Typical patient got four to six ipilimumab doses and about eight nivolumab doses (median).

Study results and caveats: The authors say TCR, Treg and microbiome findings warrant further study.

Sequenced here: PBMCs, sampled in a trial of ipilimumab plus nivolumab as post-transplant consolidation. This rearrangement joins TRBV7-3 to TRBJ2-1; D possibly corresponds to TRBD1 (6 bases). This TCR derives from a male donor with primary mediastinal lymphoma. This CDR3 reads CASSLTGDEQFF. The CDR3, as DNA: TGTGCCAGCAGCTTGACAGGAGATGAGCAGTTCTTC. Looking up the rest from reference TRBV7-3 and TRBJ2-1 gives the full variable domain: GAGVSQTPSNKVTEKGKYVELRCDPISGHTALYWYRQSLGQGPEFLIYFQGTGAADDSGLPNDRFFAVRPEGSVSTLKIQRTERGDSAVYLCASSLTGDEQFFGPGTRLTVL.